The 11 T cell receptor beta chains presented below share a single source sample, sequenced in a study of blood T cell repertoires in COVID-19. Sequenced by immunoSEQ multiplex PCR; TCRdb stores in-frame clones only, minus some. The repertoire holds a few hundred thousand clones, with approximately 80% as singletons. What was sequenced was PBMCs or T cells enriched from blood (not recorded which). The source of these receptors is a man aged 40-49 years who had recovered from COVID-19.

The chain couples TRBV30 to TRBJ2-7; 9 nucleotides align to TRBD1. The CDR3 contains 15 residues. Germline assignment: CDR1 GTSNPN and CDR2 SVGIG (reference sequence). V lost 4 bases to trimming and J lost 1 base; unmatched junction nucleotides: 8. The CDR3 region is CAWTRSGTGSYEQYF. CDR3 DNA: TGTGCCTGGACTAGGTCCGGGACAGGGTCCTACGAGCAGTACTTC.

This chain joins TRBV5-6 and TRBJ2-7, with 12 bases lining up with TRBD2. CDR1 SGHDT and CDR2 YYEEEE come from the germline V gene. The CDR3 is 13 residues long. V trimming: 4 bases; J trimming: 7 bases; junction bases outside the gene matches: 3. CDR3 in amino acids: CASSPGLAGEQYF. The CDR3 nucleotides are TGTGCCAGCAGCCCCGGACTAGCGGGGGAGCAGTACTTC. The variable domain in full, completed from reference TRBV5-6 and TRBJ2-7, reads DAGVTQSPTHLIKTRGQQVTLRCSPKSGHDTVSWYQQALGQGPQFIFQYYEEEERQRGNFPDRFSGHQFPNYSSELNVNALLLGDSALYLCASSPGLAGEQYFGPGTRLTVT.

The chain has TRBV30 and TRBJ2-3; 7 nucleotides match TRBD1. V lost 2 bases, J lost 7 bases, and 15 bases stayed unmatched. Per germline, CDR1 GTSNPN and CDR2 SVGIG (reference sequence). CDR3 size: 16 residues. CDR3 residues: CAWSPKGGGIDNTQYF. As DNA, the CDR3 is TGTGCCTGGAGTCCAAAAGGGGGCGGAATTGATAATACGCAGTATTTT.

The chain has TRBV20-1 and TRBJ1-1; D unclear. This CDR3 has 11 residues. Germline V gene sequence: CDR1 DFQATT, CDR2 SNEGSKA (reference sequence). V lost 3 bases to trimming and J lost 4 bases, with 6 bases between them. CDR3 region: CSARPGTEAFF. CDR3 DNA: TGCAGTGCTAGGCCCGGCACTGAAGCTTTCTTT.

The chain combines TRBV5-1 with TRBJ2-3, with TRBD2 matching 8 bases. With V trimmed by 0 bases and J by 5 bases, 5 bases remained unmatched. CDR1 SGHRS and CDR2 YFSETQ come from the germline V gene. This CDR3 region has 15 residues. The CDR3 region is CASSLAGGQKDTQYF. The CDR3 DNA is TGCGCCAGCAGCTTGGCGGGGGGGCAGAAAGATACGCAGTATTTT. The variable domain in full, with the rest retrieved from reference TRBV5-1 and TRBJ2-3, is KAGVTQTPRYLIKTRGQQVTLSCSPISGHRSVSWYQQTPGQGLQFLFEYFSETQRNKGNFPGRFSGRQFSNSRSEMNVSTLELGDSALYLCASSLAGGQKDTQYFGPGTRLTVL.

This chain uses TRBV7-2 with TRBJ1-2; D gene uncertain. Germline assignment: CDR1 SGHTA and CDR2 FQGNSA. There are 13 residues in the CDR3. The V gene lost 0 bases and the J gene lost 8 bases, with 10 bases spanning the gap. CDR3 DNA sequence: TGTGCCAGCAGCTTAGCCAAACGGTTGGGCTACACCTTC. This sequence encodes CASSLAKRLGYTF.

The J gene is TRBJ2-5, the V gene TRBV6-5; 11 bases line up with TRBD2. There are 12 residues in the CDR3. V lost 11 bases to trimming and J lost 5 bases; unmatched junction nucleotides: 4. The germline gives CDR1 MNHEY, CDR2 SVGAGI. CDR3 sequence: CAARTSGETQYF. CDR3 bases: TGTGCCGCTAGGACTAGCGGGGAGACCCAGTACTTC.

This clone has only a few counts. The chain couples TRBV18 to TRBJ2-5, with TRBD1 identical over 7 bases. This CDR3 region has 14 residues. The germline V gene has CDR1 KGHSH and CDR2 LQKENI. Trimming removed 2 bases from V and 5 bases from J; junction bases left unmatched: 5. The CDR3 here is CASSPSDRAETQYF. Here the CDR3 DNA reads TGTGCCAGCTCACCAAGCGACAGGGCTGAGACCCAGTACTTC.

V and J are TRBV4-1 and TRBJ1-1; perhaps TRBD1 as D (5 bases). The V gene lost 0 bases and the J gene lost 4 bases, with 15 bases spanning the gap. Germline V gene sequence: CDR1 MGHRA, CDR2 YSYEKL. There are 16 residues in the CDR3. CDR3 protein: CASSQERGRAPTEAFF. CDR3 DNA sequence: TGCGCCAGCAGCCAAGAAAGGGGCAGGGCCCCCACTGAAGCTTTCTTT.

The chain joins TRBV24-1 to TRBJ2-1; TRBD2 agrees at 7 bases. CDR3 size: 13 residues. Germline V CDR1 and CDR2: KGHDR, SFDVKD. J lost 16 bases, V lost 1 base, and 9 bases had no gene match. CDR3 region: CATSDLGTKGAFF. The CDR3 DNA reads TGTGCCACCAGTGATTTAGGGACTAAAGGGGCTTTCTTC.

The chain couples TRBV6-5 to TRBJ1-1; TRBD1 might be the D (6 bases). Germline CDR1 is MNHEY and CDR2 is SVGAGI. V lost 5 bases to trimming and J lost 6 bases, with 16 bases between them. The CDR3 has 14 residues. The CDR3 loop is CASSLQGRSAEAFF. CDR3 nucleotide sequence: TGTGCCAGCAGTCTACAGGGTCGGTCGGCTGAAGCTTTCTTT.